The T cell receptor (beta chain) under discussion was sequenced for a study of T cell responses to AZD1222 COVID-19 vaccine. Study-level results: Close to half of spike-specific TCRs reportedly recognize unmutated variant regions.

TCRdb's copy holds only in-frame clones and misses some; the assay was immunoSEQ multiplex PCR. Counted here are about 130,000 clones, over 85% occurring once; the ten biggest clones make up more than 0.95%. On this clone: The antigen is undetermined.

CDR3 size: 15 residues. Trimming removed 2 bases from V and 5 bases from J, with 15 bases in between. The germline CDR1 and CDR2 sequences are MNHNS and SASEGT. Analyses pooled second doses at about 4 or about 12 weeks. The chain combines TRBV6-1 with TRBJ1-1; maybe TRBD1 (6 bases). This sequence originates from an adult who received the AZD1222 COVID-19 vaccine. The material sequenced was peripheral blood, taken 28 days after the second AZD1222 dose. DNA for the CDR3: TGTGCCAGCAGTGAAATTAGGGGGGCGGAAACTGAAGCTTTCTTT. The encoded protein is CASSEIRGAETEAFF.